The clone carrying this T cell receptor beta chain was counted ten times or more. Its antigen is unidentified. One end of the junction fails to match germline, which may point to a read error. TCR beta CDR3 region amplification was performed from RNA transcripts. The TCR CDR3 was amplified in a first-round RT-PCR using the HTBI primer set. One entry per CDR3 protein results from TCRdb running MiXCR on the multiplex PCR reads. The top ten clones hold approximately 10% of a sample with roughly 840,000 distinct CDR3 sequences, over 35% of them seen once. The source of the sample is a study of T cells in Graves' hyperthyroidism and ophthalmopathy. General observations from the study: Using 13 V-J features, a model discriminated ophthalmopathy from stable hyperthyroidism. Blood held most thyroid clonotypes expanded above 0.001 frequency.

No ophthalmopathy progression within 18 months constituted stable Graves' hyperthyroidism. The diagnostic basis comprised clinical symptoms, serum thyroxine and TRAb, thyroid ultrasound and orbital computed tomography. The TCR was taken from a man between 18 and 35 years old with Graves' hyperthyroidism. Source material: blood.

The CDR3 bases are TGTGCTAGCAGTTTTAATAGGGACTCTGAAGCTTTCTTT. This codes for CASSFNRDSEAFF. The J gene is TRBJ1-1, the V gene TRBV7-7; perhaps TRBD1 as D (5 bases). There are 13 residues in the CDR3. Per the germline V gene, CDR1 is SSHAT and CDR2 is FNYEAQ (reference sequence).